The clone carrying this T cell receptor (beta chain) was seen ten or more times. The sample originates from a study of human T cells and chemical hapten exposure. Whole-study context: Patients, a majority of them female, were diagnosed with alopecia areata, totalis or universalis.

TCRdb called the RACE reads again in MiXCR, with one record for every CDR3 protein. Of around 380,000 distinct CDR3 sequences in the sample, 4.5% to 7% were seen once. Time point here: pre-sensitization, week 0. Treatment denoted: therapeutic diphenylcyclopropenone sensitization with weekly scalp DPC. Extraction of total RNA was performed on unfractionated whole blood. The CDR3 has 14 amino acids. Trimming took off 6 bases at V and 0 bases at J, with 11 bases between the two ends. Germline assignment: CDR1 ENHRY and CDR2 SYGVKD. The chain links TRBV10-3 to TRBJ1-2; D is uncertain. The sample here was whole blood, taken in connection with sensitization to the hapten diphenylcyclopropenone (DPC). This TCR derives from a woman between 18 and 29 years old with alopecia areata. Some clones in this sample may be carry-over from other donors' samples. Here the CDR3 DNA reads TGTGCCATCAGCGCCGGGTCTTCTAACTATGGCTACACCTTC. It translates to CAISAGSSNYGYTF.